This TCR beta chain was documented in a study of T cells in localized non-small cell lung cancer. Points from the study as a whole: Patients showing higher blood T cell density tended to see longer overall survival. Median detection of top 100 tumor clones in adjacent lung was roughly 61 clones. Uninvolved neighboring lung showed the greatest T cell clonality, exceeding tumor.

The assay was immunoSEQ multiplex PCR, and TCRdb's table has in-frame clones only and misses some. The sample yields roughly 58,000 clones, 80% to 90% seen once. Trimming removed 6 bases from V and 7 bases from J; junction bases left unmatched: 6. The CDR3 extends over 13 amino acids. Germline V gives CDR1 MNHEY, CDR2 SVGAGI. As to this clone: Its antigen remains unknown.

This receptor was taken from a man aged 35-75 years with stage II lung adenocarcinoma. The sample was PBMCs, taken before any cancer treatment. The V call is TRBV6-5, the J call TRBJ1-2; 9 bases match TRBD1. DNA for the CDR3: TGTGCCAGCAGGGATAGGGACAGGGCTGGCTACACCTTC. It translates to CASRDRDRAGYTF.